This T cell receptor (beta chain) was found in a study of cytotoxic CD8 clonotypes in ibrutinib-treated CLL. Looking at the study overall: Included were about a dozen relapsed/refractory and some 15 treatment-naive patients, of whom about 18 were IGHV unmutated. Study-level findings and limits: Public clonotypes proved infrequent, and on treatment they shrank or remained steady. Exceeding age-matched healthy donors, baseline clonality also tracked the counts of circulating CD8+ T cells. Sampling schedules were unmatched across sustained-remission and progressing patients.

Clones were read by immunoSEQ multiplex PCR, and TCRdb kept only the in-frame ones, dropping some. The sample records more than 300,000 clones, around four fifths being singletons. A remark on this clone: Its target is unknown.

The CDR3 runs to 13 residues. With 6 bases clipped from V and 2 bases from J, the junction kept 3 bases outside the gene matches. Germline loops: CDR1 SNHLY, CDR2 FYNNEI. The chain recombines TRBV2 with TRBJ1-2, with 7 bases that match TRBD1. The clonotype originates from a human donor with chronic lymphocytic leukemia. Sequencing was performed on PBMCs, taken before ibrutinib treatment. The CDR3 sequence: CASRGDRNYGYTF. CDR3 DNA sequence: TGTGCCAGCAGGGGGGACAGAAACTATGGCTACACCTTC.